A single sample is the source of the 21 T cell receptor beta chains below, sequenced in a study of T cells of healthy individuals. MiXCR, run by TCRdb on the 5' RACE reads, gives a single entry per CDR3 protein. Among fewer than 90,000 distinct CDR3 sequences listed, roughly 5% were seen once. The source of these receptors is a female donor in good health.

This clonotype was observed many times. V usage is TRBV18 and J usage is TRBJ2-7; the D call may be TRBD1 or TRBD2 (5 bases each). From germline, CDR1 is KGHSH and CDR2 LQKENI. This CDR3 has 15 residues. Trimming removed 4 bases from V and 2 bases from J, with 15 bases in between. The CDR3 DNA reads as TGTGCCAGCTCACACGCCGGGACGTACACCTACGAGCAGTACTTC. Its translation is CASSHAGTYTYEQYF.

The chain joins TRBV5-4 to TRBJ2-3; 8 bases are shared with TRBD2. Trimming took 6 bases from V and 6 from J; bases not matched to a gene: 15. The germline V gene has CDR1 SGHNT and CDR2 YYREEE (reference sequence). The CDR3 has 16 amino acids. The DNA for the CDR3 is TGTGCCAGCACCCCCGGGGGGGGCACACCGAAGGATACGCAGTATTTT. Protein sequence: CASTPGGGTPKDTQYF.

Ten or more counts support this clonotype. This rearrangement joins TRBV7-8 to TRBJ2-7, with D perhaps matching TRBD1 (6 bases). Germline V gene data show CDR1 as SGHVS and CDR2 as FQNEAQ. Trimming cost V 1 base and J 4 bases, with 17 bases left between them. The CDR3 runs 16 residues. Here the CDR3 DNA reads TGTGCCAGCAGCTTAGTGTCGGTACAGGGAAAATACGAGCAGTACTTC. Translating gives CASSLVSVQGKYEQYF.

This clonotype has ten or more counts. This chain joins TRBV20-1 and TRBJ2-7, with 7 nucleotides matching TRBD1. The junction had 7 bases not matched to a gene; V was cut back by 0 bases and J by 2 bases. This CDR3 is built from 15 residues. Germline CDR1 and CDR2: DFQATT and SNEGSKA (reference sequence). CDR3 residues: CSARDLGTVAYEQYF. The CDR3, as DNA: TGCAGTGCTAGAGATTTAGGGACAGTGGCCTACGAGCAGTACTTC.

This clonotype came up many times. The chain joins TRBV12-3 or TRBV12-4 to TRBJ2-5; 10 bases agree with TRBD1. V shed 6 bases, J shed 1 base, and the junction held 8 bases outside the gene matches. This CDR3 spans 16 amino acids. CDR3 DNA sequence: TGTGCCAGCAGCCCGACAGGGGGCGGCATCCAAGAGACCCAGTACTTC. Its translation is CASSPTGGGIQETQYF.

This clonotype has at least ten counts. The chain combines TRBV6-6 with TRBJ2-2; TRBD2 agrees at 7 bases. The CDR3 consists of 14 residues. In germline, CDR1 is MNHNY, CDR2 SVGAGI (reference sequence). The V gene end was trimmed by 10 bases and the J gene end by 7 bases; junction bases not matched to a gene: 12. CDR3 coding DNA: TGTGCCACCAGGGAGGGAGTGGGGAACGGGGAGCTGTTTTTT. Translation gives CATREGVGNGELFF.

This clonotype was recorded at least ten times. The chain uses TRBV6-2 or TRBV6-3 and TRBJ2-1; TRBD1 or TRBD2 may be the D gene (5 bases each). Trimming pared 5 bases from V and 5 bases from J, leaving 16 bases between. Per germline, CDR1 MNHEY and CDR2 SVGEGT. The CDR3 length is 15 residues. DNA for the CDR3: TGTGCCAGCAGTCCCCTGAGGGACGTCGACAATGAGCAGTTCTTC. Amino acid sequence: CASSPLRDVDNEQFF.

As concerns this clonotype: This CDR3 fails to terminate in the conserved phenylalanine or tryptophan, so it likely reflects a read error. This rearrangement joins TRBV4-1 to TRBJ2-4; TRBD1 matches 11 bases. In germline, CDR1 is MGHRA, CDR2 YSYEKL. This CDR3 has 18 residues. V shed 0 bases and J 7 bases; nucleotides not matched to a gene: 11. This CDR3 reads CASSQDPGTGGLGNIQYL. The DNA of the CDR3 is TGCGCCAGCAGCCAAGATCCCGGGACAGGGGGATTGGGGAACATTCAGTACCTC.

In this sample, this clonotype turned up many times. The chain couples TRBV29-1 to TRBJ1-1; D is undetermined. Trimming removed 3 bases at V and 6 bases at J, with 2 bases between. In germline, CDR1 is SQVTM, CDR2 ANQGSEA. The CDR3 runs 9 residues. Here the CDR3 reads CSVDSEAFF. The CDR3 bases are TGCAGCGTTGATTCTGAAGCTTTCTTT.

Many counts were recorded for this clonotype. This chain joins TRBV18 and TRBJ1-1; D is unclear. V lost 3 bases to trimming and J lost 5 bases, with 16 bases between them. The V gene's germline CDR1 is KGHSH and CDR2 LQKENI. The CDR3 totals 15 residues. CDR3 sequence reads: CASSPIRVGYTEAFF. The CDR3 DNA reads as TGTGCCAGCTCACCGATACGCGTGGGCTATACTGAAGCTTTCTTT.

This clonotype was found a few times. The rearrangement links TRBV3-1 to TRBJ2-3; D is perhaps TRBD2 (5 bases). The CDR3 loop spans 18 amino acids. V gave up 6 bases and J gave up 2 bases, with 24 bases separating them. CDR1 is LGHDT and CDR2 is YNNKEL in the germline V gene (reference sequence). The CDR3 sequence: CASSQRTGGGWATDTQYF. CDR3 nucleotides: TGTGCCAGCAGTCAACGGACTGGCGGTGGATGGGCCACAGATACGCAGTATTTT.

This clonotype showed up just a few times. The chain combines TRBV4-2 with TRBJ1-5, with TRBD1 matching 7 bases. The V and J ends lost 0 bases and 6 bases, in that order; junction bases with no gene match: 11. Per the germline V gene, CDR1 is LGHNA and CDR2 is YNFKEQ. CDR3 length: 17 residues. The CDR3 loop is CASSQEQGPGLGQPQHF. CDR3 bases: TGTGCCAGCAGCCAAGAACAGGGGCCTGGGCTGGGTCAGCCCCAGCATTTT.

This clonotype was seen a few times. The chain combines TRBV6-5 with TRBJ1-4; possible D gene TRBD1, 6 bases. The V end was cut by 6 bases, the J end by 8 bases, with 13 bases between. The germline CDR1 and CDR2 sequences are MNHEY and SVGAGI. There are 13 residues in the CDR3. Here the CDR3 reads CASRITGNEKLFF. CDR3 DNA: TGTGCCAGCAGGATTACAGGGAACGAAAAACTGTTTTTT.

The chain uses TRBV30 and TRBJ2-1; maybe TRBD2 (6 bases). Trimming took 3 bases from V and 12 from J, leaving 21 bases between them. The CDR3 is 14 residues long. Germline V gene data show CDR1 as GTSNPN and CDR2 as SVGIG (reference sequence). The CDR3 loop is CAWRATTSREPQFF. CDR3 sequence (DNA): TGTGCCTGGAGGGCCACTACTAGCAGGGAGCCGCAGTTCTTC.

This clonotype has ten or more counts. The genes are TRBV29-1 and TRBJ2-6, with 10 bases matching TRBD1. V trimming: 4 bases; J trimming: 10 bases; junction bases outside the gene matches: 7. The CDR3 contains 14 residues. CDR1 is SQVTM and CDR2 is ANQGSEA in the germline V gene. The CDR3 DNA is TGCAGCGTTGGTCCGGGACAGGGGATAAACGTCCTGACTTTC. Its protein is CSVGPGQGINVLTF.

This clonotype was counted many times. The chain combines TRBV5-5 with TRBJ1-4, with unresolved D. This CDR3 contains 12 residues. The V gene lost 2 bases and the J gene lost 12 bases, with 11 bases spanning the gap. Germline CDR1 and CDR2: SGHKS and YYEKEE (reference sequence). CDR3 in DNA: TGTGCCAGCAGCTTCTCTGAGGGAGAACTGTTTTTT. Amino acid sequence: CASSFSEGELFF.

There are many counts of this clonotype. The chain couples TRBV28 to TRBJ1-5, with 8 bases aligning to TRBD1. Germline values: CDR1 MDHEN, CDR2 SYDVKM. CDR3 length: 15 residues. Trimming took 7 bases from V and 1 from J; bases not matched to a gene: 6. CDR3 DNA: TGTGCCAGCACGACACAGGGGGGGAGCAATCAGCCCCAGCATTTT. This codes for CASTTQGGSNQPQHF.

This clonotype was seen at least ten times. The V and J genes are TRBV3-1 and TRBJ2-7, with TRBD2 matching over 12 bases. The CDR3 runs 15 residues. Germline CDR1 is LGHDT and CDR2 is YNNKEL (reference sequence). The trim removed 5 bases at V and 4 bases at J, leaving 6 bases unmatched. The CDR3: CASSYRTSGAYEQYF. In nucleotides, the CDR3 is TGTGCCAGCAGCTACCGGACTAGCGGGGCGTACGAGCAGTACTTC.

This clonotype was seen many times. This chain links TRBV7-9 with TRBJ2-1; a weak D match, TRBD1 (6 bases). This CDR3 is built from 14 residues. Germline CDR1 and CDR2: SEHNR and FQNEAQ (reference sequence). V dropped 7 bases and J dropped 5 bases, with 15 bases sitting between them. As DNA, the CDR3 is TGTGCCAGCAACGCCGCAGGGGTTCACAATGAGCAGTTCTTC. Amino acids: CASNAAGVHNEQFF.

There are many counts of this clonotype. The chain uses TRBV30 and TRBJ2-1; D may be TRBD1 (6 bases). With 3 bases removed from V and 6 bases from J, the gap between germline ends came to 9 bases. The CDR3 runs to 12 residues. Germline assignment: CDR1 GTSNPN and CDR2 SVGIG (reference sequence). The CDR3: CAWSGQSNEQFF. CDR3 DNA: TGTGCCTGGAGCGGACAGAGCAATGAGCAGTTCTTC.

This clonotype was found many times. The rearrangement links TRBV7-9 to TRBJ2-7; 7 bases are a match to TRBD1. Germline trimming cut 6 bases from V and 2 bases from J; bases unmatched to any gene: 16. Per the germline V gene, CDR1 is SEHNR and CDR2 is FQNEAQ (reference sequence). CDR3 length: 17 residues. CDR3 sequence: CASSIVGQPSGTYEQYF. Written as DNA, the CDR3 is TGTGCCAGCAGTATAGTGGGACAGCCGTCCGGGACCTACGAGCAGTACTTC.